Presented here are 26 T cell receptor beta chains from one specimen sequenced in a study of sequential checkpoint blockade in melanoma. The data were produced by immunoSEQ multiplex PCR, yet TCRdb's version contains in-frame clones alone and is incomplete. Here the sample spans around 35,000 clones, 30% to 35% being singletons. Treatment meaning: randomized to nivolumab then ipilimumab (arm A) or the reverse (arm B). Sample: tumor tissue (inferred from file names), taken from a patient given nivolumab and ipilimumab in sequence. The source is a human donor with melanoma.

The genes are TRBV28 and TRBJ1-2, with a weak D call TRBD1 (5 bases). Germline V lookup: CDR1 MDHEN, CDR2 SYDVKM. This CDR3 has 13 amino acids. Trimming shortened V by 5 bases and J by 6 bases, and 13 bases separated the two germline ends. The CDR3 nucleotides read TGTGCCAGCAGTCCCACGGGGCTGGATGGCTACACCTTC. Its translation is CASSPTGLDGYTF.

The V and J genes are TRBV18 and TRBJ1-2; 7 bases map to TRBD1. V lost 3 bases to trimming and J lost 5 bases; unmatched junction nucleotides: 6. Germline loops: CDR1 KGHSH, CDR2 LQKENI. The CDR3 loop spans 14 amino acids. In DNA form, the CDR3 reads TGTGCCAGCTCACCTACAGGGGTTCGTTATGGCTACACCTTC. Protein sequence: CASSPTGVRYGYTF.

V and J are TRBV10-2 and TRBJ2-7; the D is unclear. Germline loops: CDR1 WSHSY, CDR2 SAAADI. The CDR3 loop spans 14 amino acids. The ends were cut back, 3 bases at V and 4 bases at J, with 13 bases in the middle. CDR3 sequence: CASSEQNAPYEQYF. The DNA of the CDR3 is TGCGCCAGCAGTGAACAGAACGCCCCGTACGAGCAGTACTTC.

The V and J genes are TRBV7-6 and TRBJ2-5; tentative D call: TRBD2 (7 bases). The CDR3 consists of 15 residues. Germline V gene sequence: CDR1 SGHVS, CDR2 FNYEAQ. V was trimmed by 3 bases and J by 5 bases, leaving 16 bases between them. DNA for the CDR3: TGTGCCAGCAGCTTGGGTGGGGGGGCCGTGGAGACCCAGTACTTC. This gives the protein CASSLGGGAVETQYF.

This clone was detected a few times. The chain employs TRBV11-3 and TRBJ2-1; 9 bases fit TRBD1. The CDR3 contains 18 residues. V lost 1 base, J lost 6 bases, and 13 bases stayed unmatched. Per the germline V gene, CDR1 is SGHNT and CDR2 is YENEEA. The CDR3 loop is CASSLGGGGQGTLNEQFF. In DNA, the CDR3 is TGTGCCAGCAGCTTAGGTGGAGGGGGACAGGGAACACTCAATGAGCAGTTCTTC.

This clone has ten or more counts. This chain uses TRBV6-8 with TRBJ2-7; the match to TRBD2 covers 7 bases. Germline V gives CDR1 MNHGY, CDR2 SAAAGT. Germline trimming cut 7 bases from V and 3 bases from J; bases unmatched to any gene: 9. The CDR3 is 14 amino acids. The DNA of the CDR3 is TGTGCCAGCACAGGGCTAGCGGAGGTCTACGAGCAGTACTTC. This translates into CASTGLAEVYEQYF.

The rearrangement joins TRBV10-2 to TRBJ2-3; the D gene is possibly TRBD2 (5 bases). Germline V gene data show CDR1 as WSHSY and CDR2 as SAAADI. The V and J ends lost 2 bases and 2 bases respectively, with 8 bases between them. The CDR3 loop spans 14 amino acids. The CDR3 loop reads CASSEEGYTDTQYF. The CDR3 nucleotides are TGCGCCAGCAGTGAGGAGGGATACACAGATACGCAGTATTTT.

The chain employs TRBV29-1 and TRBJ2-3; D unclear. Trimming removed 0 bases at V and 0 bases at J, with 7 bases between. Germline values: CDR1 SQVTM, CDR2 ANQGSEA. This CDR3 has 14 residues. The CDR3 sequence is CSVEDGFSTDTQYF. CDR3 nucleotide sequence: TGCAGCGTTGAAGACGGATTTAGCACAGATACGCAGTATTTT.

This chain links TRBV11-3 with TRBJ2-1; 9 bases align to TRBD1. V lost 4 bases and J lost 4; bases outside the gene matches: 8. The germline gives CDR1 SGHNT, CDR2 YENEEA. The CDR3 loop spans 16 amino acids. CDR3 in amino acids: CASSSHGTGTYNEQFF. The CDR3 DNA follows: TGTGCCAGCAGCTCTCATGGGACAGGGACATACAATGAGCAGTTCTTC.

This clone turned up a few times. The chain combines TRBV4-1 with TRBJ2-1; TRBD2 agrees at 9 bases. The V segment lost 3 bases and the J segment 0 bases; nucleotides outside the gene matches: 6. Per the germline V gene, CDR1 is MGHRA and CDR2 is YSYEKL. The CDR3 runs to 17 residues. Written as DNA, the CDR3 is TGCGCCAGCAGCCAGAGGGATAGCGGGAGCTCCTACAATGAGCAGTTCTTC. Encoded protein: CASSQRDSGSSYNEQFF.

The J gene is TRBJ1-3, the V gene TRBV19; 7 positions agree with TRBD1. J lost 1 base, V lost 5 bases, and 2 bases had no gene match. The CDR3 is made up of 14 amino acids. The germline V gene has CDR1 LNHDA and CDR2 SQIVND (reference sequence). The CDR3: CASSSQGSGNTIYF. As DNA, the CDR3 is TGTGCCAGTAGTTCACAGGGGTCTGGAAACACCATATATTTT.

The chain joins TRBV30 to TRBJ2-4; the match to TRBD1 covers 9 bases. Per the germline V gene, CDR1 is GTSNPN and CDR2 is SVGIG (reference sequence). The CDR3 contains 15 residues. J gave up 2 bases and V 2 bases, and 4 bases lay outside the gene matches. This CDR3 is CAWSQDRGPKNIQYF. CDR3 in DNA: TGTGCCTGGAGTCAGGACAGGGGACCCAAAAACATTCAGTACTTC.

This clone was detected many times. The genes are TRBV7-1 and TRBJ2-3; 10 bases match TRBD2. TRBV7-1 is an ORF, with its function uncertain. V was clipped by 4 bases and J by 2 bases; unmatched bases: 9. The CDR3 sequence is 17 residues long. The DNA for the CDR3 is TGTGCCAGCAGCTACTTAGCTAGCGGGAGCGTCACAGATACGCAGTATTTT. Amino acid sequence: CASSYLASGSVTDTQYF.

The rearrangement joins TRBV6-8 to TRBJ2-1, with D unresolved. The CDR3 runs to 12 residues. With 4 bases removed from V and 7 bases from J, the gap between germline ends came to 8 bases. Germline V CDR1 and CDR2: MNHGY, SAAAGT. Here the CDR3 reads CASSLASNEQFF. The CDR3 bases are TGTGCCAGCAGTTTAGCCTCTAATGAGCAGTTCTTC.

V gene TRBV5-1 combines with J gene TRBJ2-2; 9 nucleotides agree with TRBD2. V shed 2 bases, J shed 4 bases, and the junction held 6 bases outside the gene matches. Germline V CDR1 and CDR2: SGHRS, YFSETQ. This CDR3 has 16 residues. CDR3 protein: CASSLRLAEGTGELFF. Written as DNA, the CDR3 is TGCGCCAGCAGCTTAAGACTAGCGGAGGGCACCGGGGAGCTGTTTTTT.

This clone is medium-sized. The V and J genes are TRBV6-8 and TRBJ2-7; tentatively, D is TRBD2 (6 bases). CDR3 length: 12 residues. CDR1 is MNHGY and CDR2 is SAAAGT in the germline V gene. V was trimmed by 5 bases and J by 3 bases, leaving 8 bases between them. The CDR3 protein is CASSPSVYEQYF. CDR3 bases: TGTGCCAGCAGTCCTAGCGTCTACGAGCAGTACTTC.

J is TRBJ2-3 and V is TRBV4-1; 10 nucleotides align to TRBD2. Trimming removed 4 bases from V and 2 bases from J; junction bases left unmatched: 6. The CDR3 has 16 residues. The germline V gene has CDR1 MGHRA and CDR2 YSYEKL. The CDR3 DNA is TGCGCCAGCAGCCTTAGCGGGGGGCCGTTCACAGATACGCAGTATTTT. Encoded protein: CASSLSGGPFTDTQYF.

The CDR3 bases are TGTGCCAGCAGCCCCAAACGAAGACTAGCGGCACACACCGGGGAGCTGTTTTTT. Translation: CASSPKRRLAAHTGELFF. The genes are TRBV11-3 and TRBJ2-2; 9 nucleotides match TRBD2. The V gene's germline CDR1 is SGHNT and CDR2 YENEEA. The CDR3 covers 18 residues. Germline trimming cut 5 bases from V and 3 bases from J; bases unmatched to any gene: 13.

This clone was recorded a few times. The chain uses TRBV4-1 and TRBJ1-4; D gene ambiguous. V was cut by 9 bases and J by 5 bases, with 16 bases left in between. Germline CDR1 and CDR2: MGHRA and YSYEKL. This CDR3 contains 14 residues. DNA for the CDR3: TGCGCCAGTACACCTGAGGTGGCAAATGAAAAACTGTTTTTT. Translation: CASTPEVANEKLFF.

This clone was counted ten times or more. The chain is built from TRBV11-3 and TRBJ2-1; TRBD2 aligns across 13 bases. Germline loops: CDR1 SGHNT, CDR2 YENEEA. The CDR3 sequence is 16 residues long. Trimming cost V 5 bases and J 6 bases; bases outside gene matches: 7. CDR3 sequence reads: CASSPLLAGGPNEQFF. CDR3 nucleotides: TGTGCCAGCAGCCCACTACTAGCGGGAGGGCCCAATGAGCAGTTCTTC.

This clone was seen more than once but under ten times. The chain has TRBV7-8 and TRBJ2-4, with TRBD1 identical over 7 bases. V gave up 5 bases and J gave up 5 bases; unmatched junction bases: 6. This CDR3 is 14 amino acids long. Germline V gene lookup returns CDR1 SGHVS and CDR2 FQNEAQ. The CDR3 DNA sequence: TGTGCCAGCAGCCCCAGACAGGGCCAAAACATTCAGTACTTC. It yields the protein CASSPRQGQNIQYF.

This clone occurred a few times. The chain has TRBV6-8 and TRBJ1-4; 10 bases fit TRBD1. This CDR3 has 14 amino acids. The J segment lost 5 bases and the V segment lost 10 bases, leaving 7 bases of the junction unmatched. Germline values: CDR1 MNHGY, CDR2 SAAAGT. The CDR3 DNA reads as TGTGCCACCACCCCGGGACAGGGGAATGAAAAACTGTTTTTT. The encoded protein is CATTPGQGNEKLFF.

The chain recombines TRBV29-1 with TRBJ2-3, with D possibly matching TRBD2 (5 bases). Trimming shortened V by 7 bases and J by 1 base, and 18 bases separated the two germline ends. Per the germline V gene, CDR1 is SQVTM and CDR2 is ANQGSEA. This CDR3 has 15 residues. As DNA, the CDR3 is TGCAGCGCCGATGCTCCGGAACTAGGCACAGATACGCAGTATTTT. It specifies CSADAPELGTDTQYF.

This clone occurred once. The J gene is TRBJ1-2, the V gene TRBV29-1; no definite D call. Trimming removed 6 bases from V and 13 bases from J, with 24 bases in between. Looked up from germline, CDR1 is SQVTM and CDR2 is ANQGSEA. This CDR3 spans 13 amino acids. CDR3 DNA sequence: TGCAGCGTACGCCCCGGAACAACCTCAGGCATCACCTTC. Protein: CSVRPGTTSGITF.

This clone was seen only a few times. V is TRBV28 and J is TRBJ2-7; TRBD1 aligns across 9 bases. The CDR3 is made up of 15 amino acids. V lost 4 bases and J lost 2; bases outside the gene matches: 6. CDR1 MDHEN and CDR2 SYDVKM come from the germline V gene. The DNA for the CDR3 is TGTGCCAGCAGTTCCGGGACAGGGAGGCCCTACGAGCAGTACTTC. Its protein is CASSSGTGRPYEQYF.

This clone came up a few times. This chain connects TRBV19 to TRBJ2-2, with D maybe TRBD1 (6 bases). V lost 7 bases and J lost 6, with 18 bases in between. The length of the CDR3 is 15 residues. Per the germline V gene, CDR1 is LNHDA and CDR2 is SQIVND (reference sequence). This CDR3 reads CASMATGLSAGELFF. DNA for the CDR3: TGTGCCAGTATGGCGACAGGTCTGAGCGCCGGGGAGCTGTTTTTT.